These 18 T cell receptor beta chains were sequenced from one sample in a study of blood T cell repertoires in COVID-19. Produced via immunoSEQ multiplex PCR; TCRdb's table is partial and in-frame only. The sample records approximately 300,000 clones, less than 85% being singletons. Sequencing input: PBMCs or T cells enriched from blood (not recorded which). The receptors originated from a woman younger than 45 who had been exposed to COVID-19.

This sequence joins TRBV10-3 and TRBJ1-3; D might be TRBD1 (5 bases). Trimming cost V 3 bases and J 0 bases, with 12 bases left between them. Germline V gives CDR1 ENHRY, CDR2 SYGVKD. The CDR3 spans 16 residues. CDR3 protein: CAISEGASYSGNTIYF. The CDR3 bases are TGTGCCATCAGTGAAGGGGCGTCCTACTCTGGAAACACCATATATTTT.

In DNA form, the CDR3 reads TGTGCCTGGAGTGACCCCCTCCGGGACAGCAACTATGGCTACACCTTC. Translated: CAWSDPLRDSNYGYTF. V usage is TRBV30 and J usage is TRBJ1-2, with 7 bases aligning to TRBD1. The germline V gene encodes CDR1 GTSNPN and CDR2 SVGIG (reference sequence). After removal of 1 base from V and 2 bases from J, the junction contained 10 bases not matched to a gene. The CDR3 runs to 16 residues.

This clone was counted a single time. The chain carries TRBV10-3 and TRBJ1-1; D is uncertain. V lost 6 bases, J lost 2 bases, and 10 bases lay in between. CDR1 ENHRY and CDR2 SYGVKD come from the germline V gene. The CDR3 extends over 13 amino acids. The DNA for the CDR3 is TGTGCCATCAGAAACACAGAAAACACTGAAGCTTTCTTT. Protein: CAIRNTENTEAFF.

CDR3 sequence reads: CAWTPKRGAGTGELFF. The CDR3 DNA reads TGTGCCTGGACCCCTAAACGGGGGGCGGGCACCGGGGAGCTGTTTTTT. The V gene is TRBV30, the J gene TRBJ2-2, with TRBD2 as a possible D gene (7 bases). This CDR3 comprises 16 residues. The germline V and J ends were trimmed by 4 bases and 4 bases, with 19 bases remaining between them. Germline CDR1 and CDR2: GTSNPN and SVGIG (reference sequence).

V is TRBV7-2 and J is TRBJ1-3; 9 bases agree with TRBD1. Germline V gene data show CDR1 as SGHTA and CDR2 as FQGNSA. This CDR3 has 17 residues. The J segment lost 2 bases and the V segment lost 2 bases, leaving 7 bases of the junction unmatched. Written as DNA, the CDR3 is TGTGCCAGCAGCTTAATGGGACAGGGTTCGGCTGGAAACACCATATATTTT. This codes for CASSLMGQGSAGNTIYF. The complete variable domain, with remaining parts taken from reference TRBV7-2 and TRBJ1-3, reads GAGVSQSPSNKVTEKGKDVELRCDPISGHTALYWYRQSLGQGLEFLIYFQGNSAPDKSGLPSDRFSAERTGGSVSTLTIQRTQQEDSAVYLCASSLMGQGSAGNTIYFGEGSWLTVV.

The chain has TRBV6-5 and TRBJ2-1; the match to TRBD2 covers 12 bases. V lost 9 bases and J lost 7; bases outside the gene matches: 7. This CDR3 is built from 14 residues. In germline, CDR1 is MNHEY, CDR2 SVGAGI. CDR3 nucleotides: TGTGCCAGTCGTAGACTAGCGGGGGTGAATGAGCAGTTCTTC. Protein sequence: CASRRLAGVNEQFF.

This clone showed up just once. V is TRBV7-9 and J is TRBJ1-4; TRBD1 matches 7 bases. With 5 bases clipped from V and 5 bases from J, the junction kept 8 bases outside the gene matches. The CDR3 spans 15 residues. Germline V gene lookup returns CDR1 SEHNR and CDR2 FQNEAQ (reference sequence). The CDR3 here is CASSPGDRKNEKLFF. The CDR3 DNA is TGTGCCAGCAGCCCTGGGGACAGAAAGAATGAAAAACTGTTTTTT.

This clone was picked up one time. The chain has TRBV6-1 and TRBJ1-4; no clear D gene. The CDR3 is made up of 17 amino acids. The V gene lost 1 base and the J gene lost 5 bases, with 17 bases spanning the gap. Per the germline V gene, CDR1 is MNHNS and CDR2 is SASEGT. In DNA form, the CDR3 reads TGTGCCAGCAGTGAAGTTTCTTGGGGAGCCCAGAATGAAAAACTGTTTTTT. It encodes CASSEVSWGAQNEKLFF.

The J gene is TRBJ1-3, the V gene TRBV18; D may be TRBD1 (5 bases). V dropped 3 bases and J dropped 0 bases, with 9 bases sitting between them. The CDR3 totals 15 residues. From germline, CDR1 is KGHSH and CDR2 LQKENI. The CDR3 spells CASSPRGFSGNTIYF. The CDR3 bases are TGTGCCAGCTCACCGCGGGGCTTCTCTGGAAACACCATATATTTT.

The chain recombines TRBV11-3 with TRBJ2-2, with 12 bases identical to TRBD2. CDR1 is SGHNT, CDR2 YENEEA, per germline. Trimming removed 4 bases from V and 5 bases from J; junction bases left unmatched: 5. The CDR3 is made up of 16 amino acids. CDR3 DNA: TGTGCCAGCAGCTCCACTCTAGCGGGAGGGACCGGGGAGCTGTTTTTT. Translated, it gives CASSSTLAGGTGELFF.

This chain uses TRBV27 with TRBJ2-3, with 8 bases identical to TRBD2. Germline V lookup: CDR1 MNHEY, CDR2 SMNVEV (reference sequence). The CDR3 extends over 16 amino acids. Germline trimming cut 0 bases from V and 4 bases from J; bases unmatched to any gene: 6. The CDR3 nucleotides read TGTGCCAGCAGTTTATCCGGGACTAGATTCGCAGATACGCAGTATTTT. Amino acid sequence: CASSLSGTRFADTQYF.

The V and J genes are TRBV20-1 and TRBJ1-2; D gene ambiguous. CDR3 length: 12 amino acids. Trimming left V 3 bases short and J 4 bases short, with 9 bases between. Germline-derived CDR1 and CDR2 are DFQATT and SNEGSKA (reference sequence). The CDR3 region has the DNA TGCAGTGCTAGTTGGGCCTCCTATGGCTACACCTTC. Its translation: CSASWASYGYTF.

V usage is TRBV20-1 and J usage is TRBJ1-2; 9 bases map to TRBD1. V gave up 3 bases and J gave up 2 bases; unmatched junction bases: 4. Germline V lookup: CDR1 DFQATT, CDR2 SNEGSKA (reference sequence). This CDR3 region has 14 residues. In DNA, the CDR3 is TGCAGTGCTAGTGGGGACAGGGAAAACTATGGCTACACCTTC. Its protein product is CSASGDRENYGYTF.

This chain joins TRBV7-9 and TRBJ1-5; the D gene is possibly TRBD1 (6 bases). From germline, CDR1 is SEHNR and CDR2 FQNEAQ (reference sequence). V was trimmed by 5 bases and J by 0 bases, leaving 14 bases between them. The CDR3 has 16 residues. The CDR3: CASSETGQYSNQPQHF. The CDR3 nucleotides are TGTGCCAGCAGCGAGACAGGACAATATAGCAATCAGCCCCAGCATTTT.

The chain recombines TRBV23-1 with TRBJ2-7; D is perhaps TRBD1 (6 bases). TRBV23-1 is filed as an ORF, its function uncertain. This CDR3 is 19 amino acids long. Trimming removed 0 bases at V and 3 bases at J, with 24 bases between. The CDR3 spells CASSQSWGQILLGVYEQYF. The CDR3, as DNA: TGCGCCAGCAGTCAATCGTGGGGACAAATCCTCCTGGGGGTCTACGAGCAGTACTTC.

The chain uses TRBV6-5 and TRBJ1-5; D gene ambiguous. Trimming pared 0 bases from V and 5 bases from J, leaving 5 bases between. CDR1 MNHEY and CDR2 SVGAGI come from the germline V gene. This CDR3 is 13 amino acids long. The CDR3 DNA reads TGTGCCAGCAGTTACTCCGGGGATCAGCCCCAGCATTTT. Translation: CASSYSGDQPQHF.

The chain employs TRBV13 and TRBJ1-1; 11 bases align to TRBD1. Trimming removed 3 bases from V and 7 bases from J; junction bases left unmatched: 4. Germline values: CDR1 PRHDT, CDR2 FYEKMQ (reference sequence). The CDR3 is made up of 14 amino acids. The CDR3 here is CASSFGQGAGEAFF. The CDR3 coding sequence is TGTGCCAGCAGCTTCGGACAGGGGGCCGGTGAAGCTTTCTTT.

The genes are TRBV5-4 and TRBJ2-7, with TRBD2 matching 8 bases. The ends lost 5 bases at V and 3 bases at J; junction bases unmatched: 13. There are 16 residues in the CDR3. In germline, CDR1 is SGHNT, CDR2 YYREEE (reference sequence). CDR3 DNA: TGTGCCAGCAGTCCCGTTATCGGGAGGGGGAGCTACGAGCAGTACTTC. Translation: CASSPVIGRGSYEQYF.